Sequencing of this T cell receptor (beta chain) was carried out in a study of cytomegalovirus exposure and HLA in healthy donors. Across the whole study: In an early release, HLA-typed donors contributed some 88 million unique TCR sequences.

The PCR made use of 60 Vbeta and 13 Jbeta primers. Generated by immunoSEQ multiplex PCR, the TCRdb table keeps only in-frame clones and is missing some. Recorded for this sample: about 60,000 clones. To note about this clone: Its antigen is still unknown.

Study-wide points: Three chains linked to CMV were shown in vitro to be specific for CMV antigens. An ancestry cluster, one associated with Asian ancestry, reportedly showed fewer N-insertions than the roughly 670-donor mean in a later analysis. The sole available immune exposure information was CMV serostatus.

There are 14 residues in the CDR3. Trimming took 2 bases from V and 0 from J, leaving 8 bases between them. CDR1 and CDR2 (germline): MNHNY, SVGAGI (reference sequence). The source of this sequence is a boy younger than 18 in good health and CMV-seronegative. The V gene is TRBV6-6, the J gene TRBJ2-7; D call uncertain. Input material: PBMCs. The CDR3 bases are TGTGCCAGCAGTTACGAGGCATACTCCTACGAGCAGTACTTC. It encodes CASSYEAYSYEQYF.